Below are 14 T cell receptor beta chains sequenced from a single sample in a study of shared clonotypes between healthy human individuals. Generated by immunoSEQ multiplex PCR, the TCRdb table keeps only in-frame clones and is missing some. The sample lists hundreds of thousands of clones, under 80% occurring once. Sequencing input: memory CD4+ T cells sorted from blood. Specified subset: CD45RA-negative fraction. The origin of the receptors is a young man in good health.

Points on this clone: This same CDR3 is encoded by further DNA sequences in the sample. The rearrangement uses TRBV5-1 and TRBJ2-2; TRBD1 agrees at 7 bases. CDR1 and CDR2 from the germline V gene are SGHRS and YFSETQ. V trimming: 4 bases; J trimming: 0 bases; junction bases outside the gene matches: 3. This CDR3 has 15 residues. The CDR3: CASSLGTANTGELFF. The CDR3 DNA reads TGCGCCAGCAGCCTCGGGACAGCGAACACCGGGGAGCTGTTTTTT. Combining the CDR3 with reference TRBV5-1 and TRBJ2-2 gives the whole variable domain KAGVTQTPRYLIKTRGQQVTLSCSPISGHRSVSWYQQTPGQGLQFLFEYFSETQRNKGNFPGRFSGRQFSNSRSEMNVSTLELGDSALYLCASSLGTANTGELFFGEGSRLTVL.

The chain uses TRBV19 and TRBJ2-1; maybe TRBD2 (5 bases). The CDR3 totals 14 residues. V was cut by 2 bases and J by 6 bases, with 11 bases left in between. Looked up from germline, CDR1 is LNHDA and CDR2 is SQIVND (reference sequence). The CDR3 protein is CASSILEGLNEQFF. CDR3 bases: TGTGCCAGTAGTATACTCGAGGGTCTCAATGAGCAGTTCTTC.

The rearrangement joins TRBV7-9 to TRBJ1-5; TRBD1 is a possible D gene (6 bases). Trimming removed 1 base at V and 5 bases at J, with 12 bases between. Germline assignment: CDR1 SEHNR and CDR2 FQNEAQ (reference sequence). The CDR3 has 15 residues. The CDR3 bases are TGTGCCAGCAGCTTAGGAGCAGGGGTTTATCAGCCCCAGCATTTT. This codes for CASSLGAGVYQPQHF.

Only a few counts were recorded for this clone. The chain recombines TRBV28 with TRBJ2-7; TRBD1 or TRBD2 may be the D gene (5 bases each). CDR3 length: 12 amino acids. V was shortened by 8 bases and J by 3 bases, with 11 bases between the two germline ends. Germline CDR1 reads MDHEN; CDR2 reads SYDVKM. The CDR3 is CASSRGVYEQYF. As DNA, the CDR3 is TGTGCCAGCTCAAGGGGAGTCTACGAGCAGTACTTC.

J is TRBJ2-1 and V is TRBV2; D may be TRBD2 (6 bases). This CDR3 is built from 13 residues. Germline CDR1 reads SNHLY; CDR2 reads FYNNEI. Between the trimmed V and J ends, which lost 8 bases and 8 bases, there was a span of 16 bases. In nucleotides, the CDR3 is TGTGCCAGCGCGAGGACTACCAGATATGAGCAGTTCTTC. Translated: CASARTTRYEQFF.

This chain uses TRBV7-2 with TRBJ2-7; TRBD2 matches at 12 bases. Germline V gene data show CDR1 as SGHTA and CDR2 as FQGNSA. The V gene end was trimmed by 8 bases and the J gene end by 3 bases; junction bases not matched to a gene: 8. This CDR3 spans 15 amino acids. CDR3 DNA: TGTGCCAGCGTCGACCCGGGACTAGCGGGCTACGAGCAGTACTTC. Protein sequence: CASVDPGLAGYEQYF.

The chain employs TRBV19 and TRBJ1-2; D remains unclear. CDR1 and CDR2 (germline): LNHDA, SQIVND (reference sequence). This CDR3 has 12 residues. V was cut by 5 bases and J by 0 bases, with 4 bases left in between. CDR3 in amino acids: CASSGPNYGYTF. In DNA, the CDR3 is TGTGCCAGTAGTGGCCCTAACTATGGCTACACCTTC.

As for this clone: Other DNA sequences in the sample encode the same CDR3. The gene calls are TRBV18 and TRBJ2-2, with D possibly TRBD1 on 7 matching bases. This CDR3 has 14 amino acids. The V gene lost 4 bases and the J gene lost 7 bases, with 13 bases spanning the gap. Germline V gene data show CDR1 as KGHSH and CDR2 as LQKENI. The DNA of the CDR3 is TGTGCCAGCTCACAGCAGGGGGGAGGCGGGGAGCTGTTTTTT. It is translated as CASSQQGGGGELFF.

The gene calls are TRBV2 and TRBJ2-2, with D possibly being TRBD2 (6 bases). Per germline, CDR1 SNHLY and CDR2 FYNNEI. The ends were cut back, 7 bases at V and 4 bases at J, with 13 bases in the middle. The CDR3 has 14 amino acids. This CDR3 reads CASIWDGGTGELFF. CDR3 coding DNA: TGTGCCAGCATCTGGGACGGGGGCACCGGGGAGCTGTTTTTT.

The rearrangement links TRBV15 to TRBJ1-4; D is possibly TRBD1 (5 bases). This CDR3 has 15 residues. Trimming stripped 3 bases from V and 8 bases from J, with 16 bases between. In germline, CDR1 is LNHNV, CDR2 YYDKDF (reference sequence). The CDR3 DNA follows: TGTGCCACCAGCAGGGGGTTCGGGACCGAGGAAAAACTGTTTTTT. Translation gives CATSRGFGTEEKLFF. Drawing the rest from reference TRBV15 and TRBJ1-4, the complete variable domain is DAMVIQNPRYQVTQFGKPVTLSCSQTLNHNVMYWYQQKSSQAPKLLFHYYDKDFNNEADTPDNFQSRRPNTSFCFLDIRSPGLGDTAMYLCATSRGFGTEEKLFFGSGTQLSVL.

This clone came up many times. The chain combines TRBV10-2 with TRBJ2-1; the D is unclear. The V and J ends lost 5 bases and 6 bases respectively, with 8 bases between them. This CDR3 comprises 12 residues. Germline V gene sequence: CDR1 WSHSY, CDR2 SAAADI. Written as DNA, the CDR3 is TGCGCCAGCAGTATAGGGATCAATGAGCAGTTCTTC. Translating it yields CASSIGINEQFF.

This clone was recorded at least ten times. The rearrangement joins TRBV7-3 to TRBJ2-3; D could derive from TRBD1 or TRBD2 (5 bases each). Trimming removed 4 bases from V and 2 bases from J, with 10 bases in between. The CDR3 has 14 residues. Per germline, CDR1 SGHTA and CDR2 FQGTGA. The CDR3 sequence is CASSSGPFTDTQYF. The CDR3 nucleotides read TGTGCCAGCAGCTCGGGACCATTCACAGATACGCAGTATTTT.

The CDR3 protein is CASSSGRNEQFF. CDR3 DNA sequence: TGTGCCAGCAGTTCAGGGAGGAATGAGCAGTTCTTC. The V call is TRBV2, the J call TRBJ2-1; the D gene is possibly TRBD2 (6 bases). Germline V gene lookup returns CDR1 SNHLY and CDR2 FYNNEI. The CDR3 is made up of 12 amino acids. Trimming took off 5 bases at V and 7 bases at J, with 9 bases between the two ends.

This clone was detected only a few times. The chain is built from TRBV30 and TRBJ1-1; a weak D match, TRBD1 (5 bases). The CDR3 runs 11 residues. V was trimmed by 3 bases and J by 8 bases, leaving 10 bases between them. CDR1 is GTSNPN and CDR2 is SVGIG in the germline V gene (reference sequence). The CDR3 DNA reads TGTGCCTGGAGGAGGGGTTCCGAAGCTTTCTTT. Encoded protein: CAWRRGSEAFF.